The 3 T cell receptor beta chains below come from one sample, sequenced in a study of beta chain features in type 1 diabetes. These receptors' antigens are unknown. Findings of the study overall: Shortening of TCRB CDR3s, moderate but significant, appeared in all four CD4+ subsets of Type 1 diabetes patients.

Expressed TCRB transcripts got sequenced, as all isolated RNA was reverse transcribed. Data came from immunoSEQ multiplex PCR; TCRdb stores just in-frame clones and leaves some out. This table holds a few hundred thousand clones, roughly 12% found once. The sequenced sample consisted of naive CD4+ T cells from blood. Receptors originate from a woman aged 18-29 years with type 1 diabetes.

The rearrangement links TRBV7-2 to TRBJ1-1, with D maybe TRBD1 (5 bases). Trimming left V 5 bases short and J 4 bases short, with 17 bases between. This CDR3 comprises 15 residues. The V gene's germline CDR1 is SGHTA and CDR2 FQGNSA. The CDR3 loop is CASSRPVGASTEAFF. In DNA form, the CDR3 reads TGTGCCAGCAGCCGCCCGGTTGGGGCCAGCACTGAAGCTTTCTTT.

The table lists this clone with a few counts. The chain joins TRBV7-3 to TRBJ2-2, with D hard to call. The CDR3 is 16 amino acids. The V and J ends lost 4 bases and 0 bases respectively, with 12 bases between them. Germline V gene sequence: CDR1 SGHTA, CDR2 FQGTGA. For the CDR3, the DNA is TGTGCCAGCAGCTACCGAGGTCGGCCGAACACCGGGGAGCTGTTTTTT. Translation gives CASSYRGRPNTGELFF.

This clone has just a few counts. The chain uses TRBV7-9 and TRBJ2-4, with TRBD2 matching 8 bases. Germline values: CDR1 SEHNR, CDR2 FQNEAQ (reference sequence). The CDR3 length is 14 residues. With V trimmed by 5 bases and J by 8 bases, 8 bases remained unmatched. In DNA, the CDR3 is TGTGCCAGCAGCCCGCGACTAGCGCTGGACATTCAGTACTTC. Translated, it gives CASSPRLALDIQYF.